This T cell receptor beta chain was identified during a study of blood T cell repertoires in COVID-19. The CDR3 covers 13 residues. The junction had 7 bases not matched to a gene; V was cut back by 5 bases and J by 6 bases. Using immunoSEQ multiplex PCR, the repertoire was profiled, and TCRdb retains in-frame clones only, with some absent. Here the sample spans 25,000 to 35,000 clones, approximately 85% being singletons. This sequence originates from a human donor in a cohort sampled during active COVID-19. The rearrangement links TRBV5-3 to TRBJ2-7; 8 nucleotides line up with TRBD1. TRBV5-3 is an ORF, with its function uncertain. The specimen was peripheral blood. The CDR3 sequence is CARRPGQALEQYF. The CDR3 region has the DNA TGTGCCAGAAGACCGGGACAGGCCCTCGAGCAGTACTTC.